A selection of T cell receptor beta chains follows, all from one sample in a study of CD8 T cells in ankylosing spondylitis. Each CDR3 protein gets one entry after TCRdb re-called the 5' RACE reads with MiXCR. Among about 90,000 distinct CDR3 sequences listed, around 25% were seen once. The sample comprised blood, either unsorted or a sorted T cell fraction (not recorded which). The origin of the receptors is a male donor with ankylosing spondylitis or in good health (not recorded which). Both conserved end residues are trimmed from each CDR3.

J,V,CDR3
TRBJ2-5,TRBV28,ASSYRDRGETQY
TRBJ2-7,TRBV7-2,ASSPGTFYEQY
TRBJ2-7,TRBV6-5,ASSYSKGFTYEQY
TRBJ2-3,TRBV7-2,ASSFWGPEDTDTQY
TRBJ2-2,TRBV7-8,ASSVRGPTMNTGELF
TRBJ2-1,TRBV7-2,ASSLVGIGGASYEQF
TRBJ2-2,TRBV15,ATEEGGELF
TRBJ2-5,TRBV12-3/TRBV12-4,ASSFTSGGGETQY
TRBJ2-6,TRBV18,ASSPGQGAGANVLT
TRBJ2-5,TRBV7-2,ASSNGLAKETQY
TRBJ1-5,TRBV19,ASSPRDSHQPQH
TRBJ1-2,TRBV27,ASSSTGTFGGYT
TRBJ2-3,TRBV20-1,SATFTDTQY
TRBJ2-1,TRBV20-1,SAVPLGQGGNEQF
TRBJ1-2,TRBV12-3/TRBV12-4,ASSPGPEGGYT
TRBJ2-1,TRBV5-5,ASSYRLQDNEQF
TRBJ1-1,TRBV5-1,ASSLAWGTVNTEAF
TRBJ2-5,TRBV7-9,ASSTISGGVKETQY
TRBJ1-1,TRBV5-1,ASSVGGMDTEAF
TRBJ2-7,TRBV15,ATSIEGGSGSYEQY
TRBJ2-2,TRBV2,ASSDSTVGMGRLF
TRBJ2-7,TRBV20-1,SARDAVRAGDYEQY